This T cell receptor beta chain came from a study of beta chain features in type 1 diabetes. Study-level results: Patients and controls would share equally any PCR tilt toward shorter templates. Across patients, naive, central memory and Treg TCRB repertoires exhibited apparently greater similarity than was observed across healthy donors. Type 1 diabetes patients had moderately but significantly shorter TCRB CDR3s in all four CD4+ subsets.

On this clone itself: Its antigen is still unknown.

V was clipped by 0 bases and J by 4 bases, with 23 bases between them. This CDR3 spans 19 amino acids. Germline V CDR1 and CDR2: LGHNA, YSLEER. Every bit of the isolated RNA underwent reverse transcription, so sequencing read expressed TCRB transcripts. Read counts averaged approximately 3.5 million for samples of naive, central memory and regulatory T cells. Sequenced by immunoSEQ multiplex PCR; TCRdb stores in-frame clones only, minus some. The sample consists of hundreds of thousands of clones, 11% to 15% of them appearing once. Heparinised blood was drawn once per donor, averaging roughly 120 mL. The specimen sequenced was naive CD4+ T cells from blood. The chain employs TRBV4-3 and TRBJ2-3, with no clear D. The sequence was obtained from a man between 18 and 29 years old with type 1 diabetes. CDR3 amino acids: CASSQESVAAHGHPDTQYF. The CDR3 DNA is TGCGCCAGCAGCCAAGAGAGTGTGGCGGCCCACGGTCACCCAGATACGCAGTATTTT.